One sample yielded the 26 T cell receptor beta chains listed below, sequenced in a study of cytomegalovirus exposure and HLA in healthy donors. The PCR contained 60 Vbeta and 13 Jbeta primers. Generated by immunoSEQ multiplex PCR, the TCRdb table keeps only in-frame clones and is missing some. This table has about 120,000 clones, 70% to 80% appearing once. The specimen was PBMCs. The receptor source for this set is a woman between 45 and 65 years old in good health and CMV-seropositive.

This rearrangement joins TRBV28 to TRBJ2-4; TRBD2 aligns across 8 bases. The junction had 9 bases not matched to a gene; V was cut back by 5 bases and J by 0 bases. The CDR3 spans 17 residues. Germline CDR1 and CDR2: MDHEN and SYDVKM. The CDR3 region is CASSTGGGTIAKNIQYF. Written as DNA, the CDR3 is TGTGCCAGCAGTACGGGAGGGGGGACGATAGCCAAAAACATTCAGTACTTC.

The chain recombines TRBV5-4 with TRBJ1-1; 7 bases fit TRBD1. Losses at the gene ends were 1 base for V and 0 bases for J; bases not matched to a gene: 18. Per germline, CDR1 SGHNT and CDR2 YYREEE (reference sequence). The CDR3 spans 20 residues. The DNA of the CDR3 is TGTGCCAGCAGCTTGTGGGGAATCAAAGCCAGACAGGGCTTGAACACTGAAGCTTTCTTT. Residues: CASSLWGIKARQGLNTEAFF. Combining the CDR3 with reference TRBV5-4 and TRBJ1-1 gives the whole variable domain ETGVTQSPTHLIKTRGQQVTLRCSSQSGHNTVSWYQQALGQGPQFIFQYYREEENGRGNFPPRFSGLQFPNYSSELNVNALELDDSALYLCASSLWGIKARQGLNTEAFFGQGTRLTVV.

This clone has more than one count but fewer than ten. The V and J genes are TRBV9 and TRBJ2-1; TRBD2 agrees at 13 bases. With V trimmed by 3 bases and J by 7 bases, 4 bases remained unmatched. This CDR3 spans 15 amino acids. CDR1 and CDR2 from the germline V gene are SGDLS and YYNGEE. DNA for the CDR3: TGTGCCAGCAGCGGTGGACTAGCGGGAGAAAATGAGCAGTTCTTC. Translating gives CASSGGLAGENEQFF.

In its sample, this clone was seen once. The chain has TRBV5-1 and TRBJ2-1; D is uncertain. CDR1 is SGHRS, CDR2 YFSETQ, per germline. Trimming took off 1 base at V and 7 bases at J, with 9 bases between the two ends. This CDR3 spans 13 amino acids. The DNA of the CDR3 is TGCGCCAGCAGCTTGTCCGCTGAGAATGAGCAGTTCTTC. This codes for CASSLSAENEQFF.

The chain recombines TRBV7-8 with TRBJ1-5; possible D gene TRBD1, 5 bases. V lost 2 bases and J lost 4, with 9 bases in between. Germline values: CDR1 SGHVS, CDR2 FQNEAQ. The CDR3 runs 14 residues. The CDR3 DNA is TGTGCCAGCAGCTTACTGGAGGGGAATCAGCCCCAGCATTTT. It specifies CASSLLEGNQPQHF.

This clone was detected a few times. The V call is TRBV5-1, the J call TRBJ2-7; possible D gene TRBD2, 5 bases. V dropped 0 bases and J dropped 2 bases, with 18 bases sitting between them. CDR1 is SGHRS and CDR2 is YFSETQ in the germline V gene. This CDR3 spans 17 amino acids. The CDR3 reads CASSLDFVLGDPYEQYF. As DNA, the CDR3 is TGCGCCAGCAGCTTGGATTTTGTACTAGGCGATCCCTACGAGCAGTACTTC.

The rearrangement links TRBV18 to TRBJ2-1, with a weak D call TRBD1 (6 bases). Germline CDR1 is KGHSH and CDR2 is LQKENI. This CDR3 comprises 14 residues. The V and J ends lost 6 bases and 8 bases respectively, with 17 bases between them. CDR3 in amino acids: CASSREQGSDEQFF. DNA of the CDR3: TGTGCCAGCTCTCGAGAACAGGGATCCGATGAGCAGTTCTTC.

The chain combines TRBV27 with TRBJ1-2, with D tentatively TRBD1 (6 bases). Germline CDR1 MNHEY, CDR2 SMNVEV (reference sequence). This CDR3 region has 14 residues. V lost 5 bases to trimming and J lost 3 bases, with 13 bases between them. The CDR3 sequence is CASSAQGRDYGYTF. The CDR3 coding sequence is TGTGCCAGCAGTGCCCAGGGGCGTGACTATGGCTACACCTTC.

The V call is TRBV27, the J call TRBJ2-7; 9 nucleotides match TRBD1. Germline loops: CDR1 MNHEY, CDR2 SMNVEV (reference sequence). The CDR3 is 13 residues long. V was pared by 4 bases and J by 4 bases, with 2 bases of the junction left unmatched. The CDR3 DNA sequence: TGTGCCAGCAGTTGGGGGACAGGGTACGAGCAGTACTTC. Translated, it gives CASSWGTGYEQYF.

V is TRBV30 and J is TRBJ1-5; TRBD1 matches 9 bases. The CDR3 has 15 amino acids. V dropped 7 bases and J dropped 4; count of bases not matched to a gene: 11. The germline V gene has CDR1 GTSNPN and CDR2 SVGIG (reference sequence). The CDR3 coding sequence is TGTGCCTTCACCTATCGGGACAGGGTTAATCAGCCCCAGCATTTT. It codes for CAFTYRDRVNQPQHF.

The genes are TRBV7-9 and TRBJ2-1, with 8 bases fitting TRBD2. The CDR3 sequence is 18 residues long. V shed 3 bases, J shed 3 bases, and the junction held 13 bases outside the gene matches. Looked up from germline, CDR1 is SEHNR and CDR2 is FQNEAQ (reference sequence). CDR3 loop: CASSLSSSGGRIYNEQFF. The CDR3 DNA reads TGTGCCAGCAGCTTGAGCTCCAGCGGGGGTCGAATCTACAATGAGCAGTTCTTC.

The sample holds a few counts of this clone. The genes are TRBV7-8 and TRBJ1-5, with D uncertain. V lost 5 bases and J lost 4, with 9 bases in between. Germline-derived CDR1 and CDR2 are SGHVS and FQNEAQ. The CDR3 totals 13 residues. The CDR3 bases are TGTGCCAGCAGCGTTCAGGAAAATCAGCCCCAGCATTTT. Its protein product is CASSVQENQPQHF.

The chain combines TRBV4-1 with TRBJ2-6, with 7 nucleotides matching TRBD1. The CDR3 extends over 18 amino acids. Germline-derived CDR1 and CDR2 are MGHRA and YSYEKL. With V trimmed by 4 bases and J by 0 bases, 9 bases remained unmatched. The CDR3 sequence is CASSLPGQKNSGANVLTF. The CDR3 DNA reads TGCGCCAGCAGCCTCCCGGGACAGAAAAACTCTGGGGCCAACGTCCTGACTTTC.

The CDR3 region has the DNA TGCAGCGTAGTGGGACTAGCGGGAGGGGAGCAGTTCTTC. Translating gives CSVVGLAGGEQFF. This chain uses TRBV29-1 with TRBJ2-1; 16 nucleotides agree with TRBD2. Germline CDR1 is SQVTM and CDR2 is ANQGSEA. The CDR3 has 13 residues. Trimming took 6 bases from V and 10 from J; bases not matched to a gene: 3.

The chain links TRBV19 to TRBJ2-7; D ambiguous. Deletions cut 7 bases from V and 5 bases from J, with 18 bases between. Germline V CDR1 and CDR2: LNHDA, SQIVND (reference sequence). The CDR3 has 14 amino acids. CDR3 sequence (DNA): TGTGCCAGTAAAATCTCGCGCCCCTTAGACGAGCAGTACTTC. Translated: CASKISRPLDEQYF.

The chain employs TRBV6-5 and TRBJ2-7; 11 bases are shared with TRBD2. The CDR3 is made up of 15 amino acids. The germline V gene has CDR1 MNHEY and CDR2 SVGAGI. V gave up 6 bases and J gave up 5 bases; unmatched junction bases: 9. The CDR3 loop reads CASRNSGRGYHEQYF. CDR3 nucleotide sequence: TGTGCCAGCAGAAATAGCGGGAGGGGTTACCACGAGCAGTACTTC.

The chain carries TRBV7-2 and TRBJ1-2; D perhaps matches TRBD1 (5 bases). The ends were cut back, 7 bases at V and 3 bases at J, with 21 bases in the middle. The CDR3 extends over 16 amino acids. Germline loops: CDR1 SGHTA, CDR2 FQGNSA. The CDR3 nucleotides read TGTGCCAGCATCTCAGTTGCGGGGCTTGGAGACTATGGCTACACCTTC. It specifies CASISVAGLGDYGYTF.

This rearrangement joins TRBV5-4 to TRBJ2-2; 8 positions agree with TRBD2. The CDR3 has 16 residues. Germline V gene sequence: CDR1 SGHNT, CDR2 YYREEE (reference sequence). V trimming: 1 base; J trimming: 4 bases; junction bases outside the gene matches: 6. CDR3 sequence reads: CASSLLSGSVTGELFF. The CDR3 DNA reads TGTGCCAGCAGCTTGCTGAGCGGGAGTGTCACCGGGGAGCTGTTTTTT.

The V and J genes are TRBV4-1 and TRBJ1-1; D is unresolved. The CDR3 loop spans 12 amino acids. V lost 0 bases and J 6 bases, leaving 5 bases between the germline ends. In germline, CDR1 is MGHRA, CDR2 YSYEKL. CDR3 sequence reads: CASSQDRAEAFF. The CDR3 nucleotides read TGCGCCAGCAGCCAAGATCGGGCTGAAGCTTTCTTT.

This chain links TRBV10-2 with TRBJ1-2; D is ambiguous. The CDR3 is made up of 12 amino acids. V was clipped by 6 bases and J by 6 bases, with 11 bases between them. CDR1 and CDR2 (germline): WSHSY, SAAADI. The CDR3 spells CASSGVPDGYTF. The CDR3, as DNA: TGCGCCAGCAGCGGGGTCCCGGATGGCTACACCTTC.

This clone showed up just a few times. CDR3: CASSLDVGGLTDTQYF. The CDR3 region has the DNA TGTGCCAGCAGCTTAGATGTGGGGGGGCTCACAGATACGCAGTATTTT. The V call is TRBV11-2, the J call TRBJ2-3; weak D call: TRBD2 (7 bases). The germline gives CDR1 SGHAT, CDR2 FQNNGV. V lost 0 bases and J 2 bases, leaving 12 bases between the germline ends. This CDR3 is 16 amino acids long.

In this sample, this clone turned up a few times. CDR3 loop: CASSLGTSGGSQETQYF. The CDR3, as DNA: TGTGCCAGCAGCCTTGGGACTAGCGGGGGTTCGCAAGAGACCCAGTACTTC. J is TRBJ2-5 and V is TRBV4-2, with TRBD2 matching 14 bases. V was pared by 4 bases and J by 2 bases, with 6 bases of the junction left unmatched. This CDR3 contains 17 residues. Germline V lookup: CDR1 LGHNA, CDR2 YNFKEQ.

The rearrangement uses TRBV2 and TRBJ1-4; 9 bases are shared with TRBD1. CDR1 is SNHLY, CDR2 FYNNEI, per germline. Germline trimming cut 4 bases from V and 6 bases from J; bases unmatched to any gene: 6. This CDR3 is built from 15 residues. CDR3 nucleotide sequence: TGTGCCAGCAGTGGGGTGGACAGGGGAGATGAAAAACTGTTTTTT. This gives the protein CASSGVDRGDEKLFF.

This sequence joins TRBV7-2 and TRBJ2-3; 16 bases are shared with TRBD2. The CDR3 length is 17 residues. The trim removed 2 bases at V and 8 bases at J, leaving 7 bases unmatched. The germline gives CDR1 SGHTA, CDR2 FQGNSA. The CDR3: CASSLIGTSGGALTQYF. In DNA form, the CDR3 reads TGTGCCAGCAGCTTAATCGGGACTAGCGGGGGGGCCCTTACGCAGTATTTT.

V usage is TRBV9 and J usage is TRBJ2-5; 7 positions match TRBD1. The V gene end was trimmed by 3 bases and the J gene end by 5 bases; junction bases not matched to a gene: 7. The germline V gene has CDR1 SGDLS and CDR2 YYNGEE. This CDR3 has 14 amino acids. The CDR3 DNA is TGTGCCAGCAGCGAACAGGGGATTTTTGAGACCCAGTACTTC. Protein product: CASSEQGIFETQYF.

The rearrangement uses TRBV25-1 and TRBJ1-4, with D tentatively TRBD1 (5 bases). Deletions cut 4 bases from V and 4 bases from J, with 22 bases between. The length of the CDR3 is 18 residues. CDR1 MGHDK and CDR2 SYGVNS come from the germline V gene. In nucleotides, the CDR3 is TGTGCCAGCAGTGGGAAGACAGCTTCCGAGACAGATAATGAAAAACTGTTTTTT. Amino acids: CASSGKTASETDNEKLFF.